This passage covers 31 T cell receptor beta chains from one sample sequenced in a study of T cells in Graves' hyperthyroidism and ophthalmopathy. The source material, RNA transcripts, was used to amplify TCR beta CDR3 regions. First-round RT-PCR of the TCR CDR3 relied on the HTBI primer set. Via MiXCR, TCRdb re-called the multiplex PCR reads, giving one row per CDR3 protein. The sample holds 600,000 to 650,000 distinct CDR3 sequences, 15% to 20% seen once. Sample: blood. These receptors were taken from a woman younger than 45 with Graves' hyperthyroidism.

This clonotype was seen many times. The rearrangement uses TRBV2 and TRBJ2-3; 7 bases are a match to TRBD1. The CDR3 is made up of 19 amino acids. V trimming: 5 bases; J trimming: 2 bases; junction bases outside the gene matches: 19. Germline lookup yields CDR1 SNHLY and CDR2 FYNNEI. The CDR3 sequence is CASSPGNWDRPIHTDTQYF. The CDR3, as DNA: TGTGCCAGCAGTCCCGGGAATTGGGACAGACCGATCCACACAGATACGCAGTATTTT. The full variable domain, with the rest looked up from reference TRBV2 and TRBJ2-3, is EPEVTQTPSHQVTQMGQEVILRCVPISNHLYFYWYRQILGQKVEFLVSFYNNEISEKSEIFDDQFSVERPDGSNFTLKIRSTKLEDSAMYFCASSPGNWDRPIHTDTQYFGPGTRLTVL.

The rearrangement uses TRBV6-1 and TRBJ1-6; D gene uncertain. The CDR3 contains 14 residues. Germline V gene lookup returns CDR1 MNHNS and CDR2 SASEGT. The V and J ends lost 4 bases and 5 bases respectively, with 9 bases between them. For the CDR3, the DNA is TGTGCCAGCAGTGGGAGGACGGATAATTCACCCCTCCACTTT. It is translated as CASSGRTDNSPLHF.

The sample holds many counts of this clonotype. The rearrangement links TRBV7-9 to TRBJ2-7; no definite D call. Germline V gives CDR1 SEHNR, CDR2 FQNEAQ (reference sequence). V shed 2 bases and J shed 6 bases, with 8 bases lying between them. This CDR3 contains 12 residues. The DNA of the CDR3 is TGTGCCAGCAGCTTAAACCCCCTCGAGCAGTACTTC. Amino acid sequence: CASSLNPLEQYF.

A remark on this clonotype: At one boundary the junction diverges from the germline segment, which might be a read error. The CDR3 region is CVTSRGWETGGSQPQHF. CDR3 DNA: TGTGTCACCAGCAGAGGATGGGAGACAGGGGGAAGTCAGCCCCAGCATTTT. The chain uses TRBV15 and TRBJ1-5; 9 nucleotides agree with TRBD1. Germline V lookup: CDR1 LNHNV, CDR2 YYDKDF (reference sequence). CDR3 size: 17 residues.

Remarks on this clonotype: Without the conserved terminal phenylalanine or tryptophan, this CDR3 likely stems from a read error. The V call is TRBV11-2, the J call TRBJ1-3; no firm D call. V was clipped by 5 bases and J by 0 bases, with 11 bases between them. The CDR3 spans 15 residues. Germline CDR1 reads SGHAT; CDR2 reads FQNNGV. The CDR3 region is CASSGTRYSGNTIYS. The CDR3 DNA reads TGTGCCAGCAGCGGTACTCGGTACTCTGGAAACACCATATATTCT.

This clonotype occurred a few times. The rearrangement uses TRBV5-1 and TRBJ1-6; D may be TRBD1 (6 bases). The CDR3 runs 13 residues. The germline gives CDR1 SGHRS, CDR2 YFSETQ. V gave up 4 bases and J gave up 10 bases, with 12 bases separating them. In nucleotides, the CDR3 is TGCGCCAGCAGCCTCGGACAGAGGTCACCCCTCCACTTT. Amino acids: CASSLGQRSPLHF.

In regard to this clonotype: Lacking the conserved final phenylalanine or tryptophan, this CDR3 likely reflects a read error. The chain uses TRBV3-1 and TRBJ2-5; TRBD1 might be the D (6 bases). The CDR3 length is 16 residues. CDR1 and CDR2 (germline): LGHDT, YNNKEL (reference sequence). The ends were cut back, 1 base at V and 4 bases at J, with 16 bases in the middle. CDR3: CASSQGTGYSRETQYV. In DNA form, the CDR3 reads TGTGCCAGCAGCCAAGGTACAGGGTACAGTAGAGAGACCCAGTACGTC.

The rearrangement links TRBV20-1 to TRBJ1-5; no clear D gene. Germline V CDR1 and CDR2: DFQATT, SNEGSKA (reference sequence). The V gene lost 3 bases and the J gene lost 0 bases, with 9 bases spanning the gap. The CDR3 consists of 14 residues. In DNA, the CDR3 is TGCAGTGCTAGTAGGACGGGTAGCAATCAGCCCCAGCATTTT. The encoded protein is CSASRTGSNQPQHF.

This clonotype came up many times. V gene TRBV3-1 combines with J gene TRBJ2-3, with D unresolved. The germline V gene encodes CDR1 LGHDT and CDR2 YNNKEL (reference sequence). The CDR3 spans 12 residues. The V gene lost 6 bases and the J gene lost 5 bases, with 9 bases spanning the gap. The CDR3 coding sequence is TGTGCCAGCAGTTATGGTGGAGATACGCAGTATTTT. Translation gives CASSYGGDTQYF.

This clonotype was counted only a few times. The chain recombines TRBV5-1 with TRBJ2-1; D remains ambiguous. The CDR3 is made up of 12 amino acids. Germline V lookup: CDR1 SGHRS, CDR2 YFSETQ. Trimming took 4 bases from V and 8 from J, leaving 10 bases between them. The CDR3 is CASSPGSDEQFF. The CDR3 DNA sequence: TGCGCCAGCAGCCCGGGTTCGGATGAGCAGTTCTTC.

This clonotype showed up many times. The chain employs TRBV28 and TRBJ2-5; weak D call: TRBD2 (6 bases). CDR3 length: 12 amino acids. CDR1 and CDR2 from the germline V gene are MDHEN and SYDVKM. V was shortened by 7 bases and J by 5 bases, with 11 bases between the two germline ends. The CDR3 DNA reads as TGTGCCAGCATTCGCGGGAAGGAGACCCAGTACTTC. The encoded protein is CASIRGKETQYF.

On this clonotype itself: Since a much larger clone is just one base distant, this may be a read error. The DNA is omitted, as the CDR3 cannot be located on it reliably, and the CDR3 follows TCRdb's listing. The V and J genes are TRBV24-1 and TRBJ2-1; the DNA was not compared with TRBD2, the D call given in the table. CDR1 is KGHDR and CDR2 is SFDVKD in the germline V gene. The CDR3 is 16 residues long, ends included. This chain's CDR3 is CATSDVGLGIYNELFF.

This clonotype occurred many times. V gene TRBV28 combines with J gene TRBJ2-3; weak D call: TRBD2 (5 bases). The CDR3 is made up of 15 amino acids. Trimming took off 5 bases at V and 3 bases at J, with 15 bases between the two ends. Per the germline V gene, CDR1 is MDHEN and CDR2 is SYDVKM. The DNA for the CDR3 is TGTGCCAGCAGTGAAGCTAGCATTCCGACAGATACGCAGTATTTT. It translates to CASSEASIPTDTQYF.

The table lists this clonotype with a few counts. The chain is built from TRBV20-1 and TRBJ2-3; 9 bases map to TRBD1. The trim removed 5 bases at V and 2 bases at J, leaving 11 bases unmatched. CDR3 length equals 16 residues. The V gene's germline CDR1 is DFQATT and CDR2 SNEGSKA (reference sequence). CDR3 nucleotides: TGCAGTGCTCCCACCCCCGGGACAGGGAACACAGATACGCAGTATTTT. Encoded protein: CSAPTPGTGNTDTQYF.

In this sample, this clonotype turned up many times. CDR3 protein: CASSPPKGLTEQFF. CDR3 in DNA: TGTGCCAGCAGCCCCCCGAAGGGGCTAACAGAGCAGTTCTTC. The chain links TRBV7-9 to TRBJ2-1; a possible D gene is TRBD1 (5 bases). With 5 bases removed from V and 10 bases from J, the gap between germline ends came to 18 bases. The CDR3 sequence is 14 residues long. The germline V gene has CDR1 SEHNR and CDR2 FQNEAQ (reference sequence).

Points on this clonotype: A much larger clone lies a single base off, so this may be a read error. This chain connects TRBV5-5 to TRBJ1-6; D is unresolved. Germline values: CDR1 SGHKS, CDR2 YYEKEE (reference sequence). V lost 0 bases, J lost 9 bases, and 4 bases lay in between. The CDR3 is 12 residues long. CDR3 coding DNA: TGTGCCAGCAGCTTGGGGACTTCACCCCTCCACTTT. Translating it yields CASSLGTSPLHF.

This clonotype was observed at least ten times. The rearrangement uses TRBV20-1 and TRBJ2-7; D is perhaps TRBD2 (5 bases). V lost 0 bases, J lost 5 bases, and 14 bases lay in between. Germline CDR1 reads DFQATT; CDR2 reads SNEGSKA (reference sequence). CDR3 size: 14 residues. Here the CDR3 reads CSAREILRGDEQYF. In DNA, the CDR3 is TGCAGTGCTAGAGAAATCCTTCGGGGAGACGAGCAGTACTTC.

The rearrangement uses TRBV13 and TRBJ2-7; perhaps TRBD2 as D (5 bases). The CDR3 totals 14 residues. Germline V CDR1 and CDR2: PRHDT, FYEKMQ (reference sequence). V shed 1 base and J shed 3 bases, with 10 bases lying between them. The CDR3 nucleotides read TGTGCCAGCAGCTTAGCGGACTCTTTCTACGAGCAGTACTTC. This sequence encodes CASSLADSFYEQYF.

The gene calls are TRBV19 and TRBJ2-1; possible D gene TRBD2, 6 bases. The CDR3 covers 18 residues. Germline CDR1 reads LNHDA; CDR2 reads SQIVND (reference sequence). The germline V and J ends were trimmed by 7 bases and 7 bases, with 29 bases remaining between them. The CDR3 sequence: CASTTTPRGWGRGNEQFF. DNA of the CDR3: TGTGCCAGTACTACTACCCCCCGGGGGTGGGGACGAGGGAATGAGCAGTTCTTC. The variable domain in full, with the rest retrieved from reference TRBV19 and TRBJ2-1, is DGGITQSPKYLFRKEGQNVTLSCEQNLNHDAMYWYRQDPGQGLRLIYYSQIVNDFQKGDIAEGYSVSREKKESFPLTVTSAQKNPTAFYLCASTTTPRGWGRGNEQFFGPGTRLTVL.

This clonotype showed up many times. This sequence joins TRBV10-3 and TRBJ2-5; D is possibly TRBD2 (6 bases). Germline CDR1 and CDR2: ENHRY and SYGVKD. Between the trimmed V and J ends, which lost 4 bases and 3 bases, there was a span of 9 bases. The CDR3 totals 13 residues. For the CDR3, the DNA is TGTGCCATCAGTGGAGGGGAGGAAGAGACCCAGTACTTC. This codes for CAISGGEEETQYF.

This clonotype came up many times. CDR3 sequence: CSASLRSSYNEQFF. The CDR3 region has the DNA TGCAGTGCTAGTTTGCGCAGCTCCTACAATGAGCAGTTCTTC. This chain links TRBV20-1 with TRBJ2-1; D remains ambiguous. The CDR3 contains 14 residues. From germline, CDR1 is DFQATT and CDR2 SNEGSKA (reference sequence). The ends were cut back, 3 bases at V and 0 bases at J, with 9 bases in the middle.

This clonotype has ten or more counts. The chain uses TRBV5-1 and TRBJ2-3; D is unclear. The germline V and J ends were trimmed by 0 bases and 5 bases, with 7 bases remaining between them. The CDR3 contains 13 residues. Germline values: CDR1 SGHRS, CDR2 YFSETQ. CDR3 sequence: CASSLEGLDTQYF. The CDR3 DNA sequence: TGCGCCAGCAGCTTGGAGGGTCTAGATACGCAGTATTTT.

This clonotype was seen many times. The V and J genes are TRBV6-2 or TRBV6-3 and TRBJ2-3; D is unresolved. The CDR3 consists of 13 residues. V lost 2 bases and J lost 4, with 7 bases in between. CDR1 MNHEY and CDR2 SVGEGT come from the germline V gene. CDR3 in DNA: TGTGCCAGCAGTTACAGAGGACCAGATACGCAGTATTTT. Encoded protein: CASSYRGPDTQYF.

As concerns this clonotype: A single base separates this from a much larger clone, so it may be a read error. The chain couples TRBV15 to TRBJ2-7; weak D call: TRBD2 (6 bases). The CDR3 contains 14 residues. Germline values: CDR1 LNHNV, CDR2 YYDKDF (reference sequence). The CDR3 here is CVTSGGTDSYEQYF. The CDR3 DNA follows: TGTGTCACCAGCGGCGGGACCGATTCCTACGAGCAGTACTTC.

This clonotype was counted at least ten times. The chain employs TRBV28 and TRBJ1-1; D not certain. Germline CDR1 MDHEN, CDR2 SYDVKM. V lost 6 bases to trimming and J lost 1 base, with 3 bases between them. This CDR3 region has 11 residues. CDR3 DNA: TGTGCCAGCAGGAGGAACACTGAAGCTTTCTTT. This codes for CASRRNTEAFF.

This clonotype was seen only a few times. This chain connects TRBV7-8 to TRBJ1-2; 8 bases map to TRBD1. CDR3 length equals 13 residues. Germline V gene data show CDR1 as SGHVS and CDR2 as FQNEAQ. Unmatched junction bases numbered 7, after V lost 5 bases and J lost 8 bases. The CDR3 spells CASSARGPTGYTF. DNA for the CDR3: TGTGCCAGCAGCGCCAGGGGGCCCACAGGCTACACCTTC.

This clonotype was detected many times. This chain links TRBV28 with TRBJ1-3; weak D call: TRBD1 (5 bases). This CDR3 region has 16 residues. CDR1 is MDHEN and CDR2 is SYDVKM in the germline V gene. With 5 bases removed from V and 4 bases from J, the gap between germline ends came to 18 bases. In DNA form, the CDR3 reads TGTGCCAGCAGTACACCGGGACTGGGGGTGGGAAACACCATATATTTT. The encoded protein is CASSTPGLGVGNTIYF.

This clonotype appeared a few times. The gene calls are TRBV7-9 and TRBJ1-2, with no clear D. Germline V gene sequence: CDR1 SEHNR, CDR2 FQNEAQ (reference sequence). V lost 11 bases, J lost 3 bases, and 16 bases lay in between. The CDR3 runs to 13 residues. In nucleotides, the CDR3 is TGTGCCTATAGCCTGGGTGGACACTATGGCTACACCTTC. This sequence encodes CAYSLGGHYGYTF.

The genes are TRBV24-1 and TRBJ1-2; D unresolved. CDR1 and CDR2 (germline): KGHDR, SFDVKD. This CDR3 region has 12 residues. Deletions cut 7 bases from V and 1 base from J, with 6 bases between. CDR3 bases: TGTGCCACCAGCAAGATTAACTATGGCTACACCTTC. It is translated as CATSKINYGYTF.

This clonotype has a handful of counts. The V and J genes are TRBV9 and TRBJ2-2; D is ambiguous. Trimming left V 7 bases short and J 0 bases short, with 7 bases between. CDR1 is SGDLS, CDR2 YYNGEE, per germline. This CDR3 spans 13 amino acids. Here the CDR3 DNA reads TGTGCCAGCTTGGCGGCGAACACCGGGGAGCTGTTTTTT. It encodes CASLAANTGELFF.

This clonotype appeared a few times. CDR3 DNA sequence: TGTGCCAGCAGCTTCGGACTAGCGGGCGGGGATACGCAGTATTTT. It is translated as CASSFGLAGGDTQYF. The J gene is TRBJ2-3, the V gene TRBV7-8; 11 nucleotides match TRBD2. Germline V lookup: CDR1 SGHVS, CDR2 FQNEAQ. The J segment lost 6 bases and the V segment lost 3 bases, leaving 5 bases of the junction unmatched. This CDR3 spans 15 amino acids.